One and the same sample provided the 28 T cell receptor beta chains below, sequenced in a study of control samples from healthy donors and cancer patients. The protocol was immunoSEQ multiplex PCR, while the TCRdb copy is restricted to in-frame clones and leaves out a portion. Among about 38,000 clones, about four fifths were seen once, and the ten largest hold 20% to 25%. The specimen was PBMCs. These receptors were collected from a woman in her fifties or sixties with lung cancer.

The chain uses TRBV6-2 or TRBV6-3 and TRBJ2-1, with a possible D match to TRBD1 (6 bases). The V end lost 2 bases, the J end lost 8 bases, and 16 bases lay between the germline ends. Per the germline V gene, CDR1 is MNHEY and CDR2 is SVGEGT. CDR3 length: 15 residues. Here the CDR3 DNA reads TGTGCCAGCAGTTACGGCTCAGGGGAAAGCGATGAGCAGTTCTTC. Its protein is CASSYGSGESDEQFF.

The chain links TRBV20-1 to TRBJ1-1, with D unresolved. The germline CDR1 and CDR2 sequences are DFQATT and SNEGSKA (reference sequence). Trimming cost V 1 base and J 4 bases, with 4 bases left between them. The CDR3 spans 11 residues. The CDR3 loop reads CSARGGTEAFF. DNA for the CDR3: TGCAGTGCTAGAGGGGGCACTGAAGCTTTCTTT.

This clone has only a few counts. This chain links TRBV19 with TRBJ1-6; weak D call: TRBD1 (5 bases). Per germline, CDR1 LNHDA and CDR2 SQIVND (reference sequence). The length of the CDR3 is 15 residues. V was trimmed by 6 bases and J by 5 bases, leaving 14 bases between them. The CDR3: CASSRGDSDNSPLHF. Written as DNA, the CDR3 is TGTGCCAGTAGCCGAGGGGATTCCGATAATTCACCCCTCCACTTT.

The chain links TRBV2 to TRBJ2-1, with a tentative D call TRBD2 (5 bases). CDR3 length equals 18 residues. The ends were cut back, 7 bases at V and 1 base at J, with 23 bases in the middle. Looked up from germline, CDR1 is SNHLY and CDR2 is FYNNEI. This CDR3 is CASKRPGLELFSYNEQFF. CDR3 sequence (DNA): TGTGCCAGCAAGCGACCCGGACTGGAACTATTTTCCTACAATGAGCAGTTCTTC.

The V gene is TRBV2, the J gene TRBJ1-6, with no clear D. Germline CDR1 SNHLY, CDR2 FYNNEI. The CDR3 covers 13 residues. V was pared by 4 bases and J by 8 bases, with 9 bases between. CDR3 in DNA: TGTGCCAGCAGTGCCGCGATCGATTCACCCCTCCACTTT. Translating gives CASSAAIDSPLHF. The full variable domain, completed using reference TRBV2 and TRBJ1-6, is EPEVTQTPSHQVTQMGQEVILRCVPISNHLYFYWYRQILGQKVEFLVSFYNNEISEKSEIFDDQFSVERPDGSNFTLKIRSTKLEDSAMYFCASSAAIDSPLHFGNGTRLTVT.

The V and J genes are TRBV7-6 and TRBJ2-1, with D unclear. V lost 0 bases and J lost 7, with 10 bases in between. The CDR3 contains 14 residues. The germline V gene has CDR1 SGHVS and CDR2 FNYEAQ. CDR3 amino acids: CASSLAHGGNEQFF. CDR3 nucleotide sequence: TGTGCCAGCAGCTTAGCCCATGGTGGAAATGAGCAGTTCTTC.

J is TRBJ1-1 and V is TRBV27; TRBD1 might be the D (5 bases). Trimming left V 3 bases short and J 0 bases short, with 17 bases between. Germline values: CDR1 MNHEY, CDR2 SMNVEV (reference sequence). The CDR3 loop spans 17 amino acids. CDR3 bases: TGTGCCAGCAGTTTGAAGCGCGCTGGACACCTGAACACTGAAGCTTTCTTT. As protein: CASSLKRAGHLNTEAFF.

This chain connects TRBV3-1 (or the pseudogene TRBV3-2) to TRBJ1-2; TRBD1 is a possible D gene (5 bases). V was clipped by 1 base and J by 4 bases, with 10 bases between them. CDR3 length: 14 amino acids. In germline, CDR1 is LGHDT, CDR2 YNNKEL (reference sequence). CDR3 DNA sequence: TGTGCCAGCAGCCAAGCTGGAGGGACCTATGGCTACACCTTC. As protein: CASSQAGGTYGYTF.

The J gene is TRBJ2-7, the V gene TRBV12-3 or TRBV12-4, with TRBD1 as a possible D gene (7 bases). With 8 bases removed from V and 4 bases from J, the gap between germline ends came to 12 bases. This CDR3 has 12 amino acids. CDR3 protein: CASGGGGYEQYF. The CDR3, as DNA: TGTGCCAGCGGAGGGGGCGGGTACGAGCAGTACTTC.

The chain employs TRBV21-1 and TRBJ2-7; TRBD1 reflects the table's D call only, with no check against the DNA. TRBV21-1 is a listed pseudogene. This CDR3 region has 14 residues. CDR3: CASSTQGSSYEQYF. CDR3 sequence (DNA): TGTGCCAGCAGCACGCAGGGGTCTTCCTACGAGCAGTACTTC.

This clone was seen a handful of times. The V and J genes are TRBV2 and TRBJ1-1; no definite D call. V was trimmed by 7 bases and J by 10 bases, leaving 16 bases between them. Germline CDR1 reads SNHLY; CDR2 reads FYNNEI. The CDR3 is 12 residues long. The CDR3 spells CASIFSETVAFF. The CDR3 nucleotides read TGTGCCAGCATCTTTAGTGAGACCGTAGCTTTCTTT.

The chain links TRBV5-6 to TRBJ2-5; D gene uncertain. This CDR3 contains 12 residues. Trimming cost V 3 bases and J 4 bases, with 7 bases left between them. Per germline, CDR1 SGHDT and CDR2 YYEEEE. CDR3 in amino acids: CASSWGRETQYF. CDR3 nucleotide sequence: TGTGCCAGCAGCTGGGGTCGAGAGACCCAGTACTTC.

V is TRBV5-1 and J is TRBJ2-3, with 9 bases aligning to TRBD1. Germline CDR1 reads SGHRS; CDR2 reads YFSETQ. The CDR3 totals 15 residues. Germline trimming cut 2 bases from V and 4 bases from J; bases unmatched to any gene: 5. The CDR3 reads CASSFGGQGPDTQYF. The CDR3 DNA reads as TGCGCCAGCAGCTTTGGGGGACAGGGACCAGATACGCAGTATTTT.

This chain uses TRBV7-9 with TRBJ1-1; D is unresolved. This CDR3 is built from 13 residues. Trimming shortened V by 2 bases and J by 11 bases, and 15 bases separated the two germline ends. CDR1 and CDR2 (germline): SEHNR, FQNEAQ (reference sequence). The chain's CDR3 is CASSLREGWWAFF. DNA of the CDR3: TGTGCCAGCAGCTTAAGAGAGGGATGGTGGGCTTTCTTT.

This sequence joins TRBV19 and TRBJ1-1; no reliable D call. Between the trimmed V and J ends, which lost 5 bases and 1 base, there was a span of 11 bases. Germline V CDR1 and CDR2: LNHDA, SQIVND (reference sequence). The CDR3 runs 14 residues. As DNA, the CDR3 is TGTGCCAGTAGTTCCCTGTGGGAGAACACTGAAGCTTTCTTT. Translation: CASSSLWENTEAFF.

This chain uses TRBV5-1 with TRBJ2-1; 8 bases map to TRBD2. Germline CDR1 is SGHRS and CDR2 is YFSETQ. The CDR3 runs to 14 residues. Trimming at V came to 2 bases and at J to 5 bases, leaving 3 bases not matched to a gene. This CDR3 is CASSFAGGDNEQFF. The DNA for the CDR3 is TGCGCCAGCAGCTTCGCGGGAGGAGACAATGAGCAGTTCTTC.

This sequence joins TRBV11-2 and TRBJ1-1; maybe TRBD1 (5 bases). From germline, CDR1 is SGHAT and CDR2 FQNNGV. This CDR3 is 16 amino acids long. The germline V and J ends were trimmed by 5 bases and 4 bases, with 20 bases remaining between them. CDR3: CASSRGPGGRGTEAFF. The CDR3 DNA follows: TGTGCCAGCAGCCGCGGACCGGGAGGAAGGGGCACTGAAGCTTTCTTT.

This chain uses TRBV25-1 with TRBJ1-2, with D hard to call. With 5 bases removed from V and 5 bases from J, the gap between germline ends came to 12 bases. Looked up from germline, CDR1 is MGHDK and CDR2 is SYGVNS. The CDR3 is 13 residues long. CDR3 DNA sequence: TGTGCCAGCAGTCCCCTTCAGGCTTATGGCTACACCTTC. Translated, it gives CASSPLQAYGYTF.

The rearrangement links TRBV3-1 (or the pseudogene TRBV3-2) to TRBJ2-7; TRBD2 matches 13 bases. J lost 3 bases, V lost 4 bases, and 3 bases had no gene match. The germline gives CDR1 LGHDT, CDR2 YNNKEL (reference sequence). The CDR3 covers 15 residues. CDR3 nucleotides: TGTGCCAGCAGCCGCCGGACTAGCGGGAGCTACGAGCAGTACTTC. Translation: CASSRRTSGSYEQYF.

V usage is TRBV19 and J usage is TRBJ1-4; D is uncertain. V was clipped by 6 bases and J by 6 bases, with 11 bases between them. The CDR3 spans 13 residues. In germline, CDR1 is LNHDA, CDR2 SQIVND (reference sequence). CDR3 sequence reads: CASRDSRDEKLFF. The CDR3 DNA follows: TGTGCCAGTAGAGACTCGCGGGATGAAAAACTGTTTTTT.

The chain combines TRBV27 with TRBJ1-2; D is ambiguous. V was pared by 2 bases and J by 2 bases, with 15 bases between. CDR1 is MNHEY, CDR2 SMNVEV, per germline (reference sequence). The CDR3 length is 16 residues. Here the CDR3 DNA reads TGTGCCAGCAGTTTAGGGCCGGGAAACGTAAACTATGGCTACACCTTC. Its protein is CASSLGPGNVNYGYTF.

This clone was detected a few times. The V call is TRBV7-8, the J call TRBJ2-3; D gene ambiguous. The germline CDR1 and CDR2 sequences are SGHVS and FQNEAQ. The V gene lost 5 bases and the J gene lost 6 bases, with 15 bases spanning the gap. This CDR3 comprises 14 residues. The CDR3 sequence: CASSPGVALDTQYF. Written as DNA, the CDR3 is TGTGCCAGCAGCCCAGGTGTGGCTTTGGATACGCAGTATTTT.

By share, this clone ranks as medium-sized. The chain links TRBV13 to TRBJ1-5, with 10 bases lining up with TRBD1. Germline-derived CDR1 and CDR2 are PRHDT and FYEKMQ (reference sequence). This CDR3 is built from 18 residues. After removal of 5 bases from V and 0 bases from J, the junction contained 10 bases not matched to a gene. The CDR3 sequence: CASSPLTGGYYSNQPQHF. In DNA, the CDR3 is TGTGCCAGCAGCCCCCTGACAGGGGGCTATTATAGCAATCAGCCCCAGCATTTT. Supplemented by reference TRBV13 and TRBJ1-5, the full variable domain reads AAGVIQSPRHLIKEKRETATLKCYPIPRHDTVYWYQQGPGQDPQFLISFYEKMQSDKGSIPDRFSAQQFSDYHSELNMSSLELGDSALYFCASSPLTGGYYSNQPQHFGDGTRLSIL.

The CDR3 sequence is CASSLRPATTNEKLFF. CDR3 nucleotide sequence: TGCGCCAGCAGCCTTCGGCCGGCGACAACTAATGAAAAACTGTTTTTT. The chain combines TRBV5-1 with TRBJ1-4; no clear D gene. Per the germline V gene, CDR1 is SGHRS and CDR2 is YFSETQ. Between the trimmed V and J ends, which lost 4 bases and 0 bases, there was a span of 13 bases. CDR3 size: 16 residues. Drawing the rest from reference TRBV5-1 and TRBJ1-4, the complete variable domain is KAGVTQTPRYLIKTRGQQVTLSCSPISGHRSVSWYQQTPGQGLQFLFEYFSETQRNKGNFPGRFSGRQFSNSRSEMNVSTLELGDSALYLCASSLRPATTNEKLFFGSGTQLSVL.

This chain links TRBV10-1 with TRBJ1-1; the D gene is possibly TRBD1 (6 bases). Per the germline V gene, CDR1 is WNHNN and CDR2 is SYGVQD (reference sequence). V lost 2 bases and J lost 5, with 9 bases in between. This CDR3 spans 13 amino acids. The CDR3 region has the DNA TGCGCCAGCAGTGAGACGACAGGAACTGAAGCTTTCTTT. Protein: CASSETTGTEAFF.

The chain couples TRBV7-2 to TRBJ2-1; D could derive from TRBD1 or TRBD2 (5 bases each). Germline lookup yields CDR1 SGHTA and CDR2 FQGNSA. Trimming took off 1 base at V and 2 bases at J, with 9 bases between the two ends. The length of the CDR3 is 15 residues. The CDR3 DNA sequence: TGTGCCAGCAGCTTAGGAGGGACGACCTACAATGAGCAGTTCTTC. It translates to CASSLGGTTYNEQFF.

This clone occurred once. The chain combines TRBV6-5 with TRBJ2-7; D is possibly TRBD1 or TRBD2 (5 bases each). This CDR3 contains 14 residues. The germline V and J ends were trimmed by 6 bases and 4 bases, with 16 bases remaining between them. Germline CDR1 MNHEY, CDR2 SVGAGI. CDR3 amino acids: CASRLTRGAYEQYF. The CDR3 DNA reads as TGTGCCAGCAGACTCACGAGGGGAGCGTACGAGCAGTACTTC.

The CDR3 spells CSARLETEAFF. The CDR3 nucleotides are TGCAGTGCTAGACTCGAAACTGAAGCTTTCTTT. The V and J genes are TRBV20-1 and TRBJ1-1, with D unclear. The ends were cut back, 2 bases at V and 5 bases at J, with 6 bases in the middle. Germline V CDR1 and CDR2: DFQATT, SNEGSKA (reference sequence). The CDR3 contains 11 residues.